This TCR beta chain appears in the sequencing data of a study of cytomegalovirus exposure and HLA in healthy donors. V shed 2 bases, J shed 4 bases, and the junction held 3 bases outside the gene matches. CDR3 length: 15 amino acids. Germline loops: CDR1 LNHDA, CDR2 SQIVND (reference sequence). PCR employed 60 Vbeta and 13 Jbeta primers. Produced via immunoSEQ multiplex PCR; TCRdb's table is partial and in-frame only. The sample totals approximately 130,000 clones. This TCR derives from a woman in her sixties or seventies in good health and CMV-seronegative. The rearrangement uses TRBV19 and TRBJ1-3, with 9 bases fitting TRBD1. The sample was PBMCs. The CDR3 region is CASSIWTGAGNTIYF. As DNA, the CDR3 is TGTGCCAGTAGTATATGGACAGGGGCCGGAAACACCATATATTTT.